This entry lists 18 T cell receptor beta chains sequenced from one sample in a study of T-cell memory formation after mild COVID-19. In TCRdb, the 5' RACE reads were re-called with MiXCR into one record per CDR3 protein. The sample lists tens of thousands of distinct CDR3 sequences; around 27% were seen once. The material sequenced was PBMCs or a T cell subset sorted from them (not recorded which). The receptor set was obtained from a man aged 18 to 29 who had mild COVID-19 (a few samples of this study predate the infection). Cell type and time point are not known.

The V and J genes are TRBV28 and TRBJ2-7, with 7 nucleotides matching TRBD2. The CDR3 is 15 amino acids. From germline, CDR1 is MDHEN and CDR2 SYDVKM. Trimming at V came to 3 bases and at J to 3 bases, leaving 8 bases not matched to a gene. CDR3 region: CASSLGQTSLYEQYV. The CDR3 nucleotides read TGTGCCAGCAGTTTGGGGCAGACTAGCCTCTACGAGCAGTACGTC.

This chain uses TRBV7-2 with TRBJ2-3; D possibly corresponds to TRBD1 (5 bases). The CDR3 is 14 amino acids. Germline V gene data show CDR1 as SGHTA and CDR2 as FQGNSA. Trimming removed 3 bases at V and 0 bases at J, with 7 bases between. This CDR3 is CASSLTASTDTQYF. In DNA, the CDR3 is TGTGCCAGCAGCTTGACAGCTAGCACAGATACGCAGTATTTT.

This clonotype was counted only a few times. The chain carries TRBV4-1 and TRBJ2-2; D gene unclear. There are 11 residues in the CDR3. The V gene lost 1 base and the J gene lost 7 bases, with 1 base spanning the gap. Germline lookup yields CDR1 MGHRA and CDR2 YSYEKL. For the CDR3, the DNA is TGCGCCAGCAGCCAAGGCGGGGAGCTGTTTTTT. It specifies CASSQGGELFF.

This clonotype was seen a handful of times. The chain uses TRBV29-1 and TRBJ2-1, with 7 positions matching TRBD1. The CDR3 spans 13 residues. The trim removed 4 bases at V and 5 bases at J, leaving 5 bases unmatched. Germline loops: CDR1 SQVTM, CDR2 ANQGSEA. CDR3 bases: TGCAGCGTTGCCCGCGACAGGGACAATGAGCAGTTCTTC. The encoded protein is CSVARDRDNEQFF.

This clonotype has a handful of counts. This chain links TRBV5-6 with TRBJ2-7; D remains ambiguous. V lost 1 base to trimming and J lost 2 bases, with 13 bases between them. Germline V gene lookup returns CDR1 SGHDT and CDR2 YYEEEE. This CDR3 contains 15 residues. DNA for the CDR3: TGTGCCAGCAGCTTGTGGCTTTTTGCGACCTACGAGCAGTACGTC. Translation: CASSLWLFATYEQYV.

The CDR3 nucleotides read TGCGCCAGCAGCCAAGATCTGGCGGGGGGGCCAGGTAGTGAGCAGTTCTTC. Its translation: CASSQDLAGGPGSEQFF. The chain combines TRBV4-3 with TRBJ2-1; TRBD2 aligns across 9 bases. V gave up 0 bases and J gave up 9 bases; unmatched junction bases: 12. The CDR3 totals 17 residues. CDR1 and CDR2 (germline): LGHNA, YSLEER.

This chain uses TRBV6-1 with TRBJ2-3; 13 nucleotides line up with TRBD2. V lost 6 bases and J lost 4; bases outside the gene matches: 4. The CDR3 is made up of 15 amino acids. CDR1 MNHNS and CDR2 SASEGT come from the germline V gene. CDR3 bases: TGTGCCAGCAGATTGACTAGCGGGGGGCCAGATACGCAGTATTTT. Its translation is CASRLTSGGPDTQYF.

This clonotype was observed many times. V is TRBV7-9 and J is TRBJ2-3, with D perhaps TRBD1 or TRBD2 (5 bases each). V lost 5 bases to trimming and J lost 2 bases, with 14 bases between them. Germline-derived CDR1 and CDR2 are SEHNR and FQNEAQ (reference sequence). The CDR3 is 15 residues long. The CDR3 DNA reads TGTGCCAGCAGCGCCCGGGACGGTGACACAGATACGCAGTATTTT. This translates into CASSARDGDTDTQYF.

The genes are TRBV21-1 and TRBJ1-5; the table's TRBD1 call for D was not verified on the DNA. TRBV21-1 is reported as a pseudogene. The CDR3 spans 13 residues. The CDR3 loop is CASTLGADQPQHF. CDR3 DNA: TGTGCCAGCACCCTCGGGGCCGATCAGCCCCAGCATTTT.

This clonotype was counted a few times. The gene calls are TRBV29-1 and TRBJ2-1, with D perhaps TRBD1 (5 bases). V gave up 3 bases and J gave up 8 bases, with 11 bases separating them. This CDR3 is built from 12 residues. Looked up from germline, CDR1 is SQVTM and CDR2 is ANQGSEA. CDR3 sequence reads: CSVEPQGYEQFF. DNA for the CDR3: TGCAGCGTTGAGCCCCAGGGCTATGAGCAGTTCTTC.

The chain is built from TRBV4-3 and TRBJ2-1; 10 nucleotides line up with TRBD1. CDR1 and CDR2 (germline): LGHNA, YSLEER. CDR3 size: 15 residues. V gave up 1 base and J gave up 7 bases; unmatched junction bases: 4. The CDR3 loop is CASSQGGDRGNEQFF. DNA for the CDR3: TGCGCCAGCAGCCAAGGCGGGGACAGGGGTAATGAGCAGTTCTTC.

This chain links TRBV7-2 with TRBJ2-2; D is perhaps TRBD1 (6 bases). From germline, CDR1 is SGHTA and CDR2 FQGNSA. V was pared by 5 bases and J by 6 bases, with 7 bases between. This CDR3 contains 12 residues. CDR3 nucleotides: TGTGCCAGCAGCCACAGGGCCGGGGAGCTGTTTTTT. Its translation: CASSHRAGELFF.

This chain links TRBV6-5 with TRBJ2-3; D is possibly TRBD2 (6 bases). The CDR3 loop spans 15 amino acids. Germline V lookup: CDR1 MNHEY, CDR2 SVGAGI. The V and J ends lost 6 bases and 1 base respectively, with 14 bases between them. Here the CDR3 DNA reads TGTGCCAGCAGCTTTTTAGCGGAGGGCACAGATACGCAGTATTTT. This codes for CASSFLAEGTDTQYF.

V gene TRBV7-9 combines with J gene TRBJ1-1; D is uncertain. This CDR3 is built from 11 residues. CDR1 SEHNR and CDR2 FQNEAQ come from the germline V gene (reference sequence). The V gene lost 5 bases and the J gene lost 12 bases, with 13 bases spanning the gap. The DNA of the CDR3 is TGTGCCAGCAGCCCTGGGAGGGAAACTTTCTTT. Amino acids: CASSPGRETFF.

The sample holds a few counts of this clonotype. J is TRBJ2-7 and V is TRBV6-5; no firm D call. V lost 0 bases, J lost 5 bases, and 11 bases lay in between. The CDR3 contains 14 residues. Germline values: CDR1 MNHEY, CDR2 SVGAGI. CDR3 DNA: TGTGCCAGCAGTTACTCTGGGCCCTCGGACGAGCAGTACTTC. This gives the protein CASSYSGPSDEQYF.

The V call is TRBV6-2 or TRBV6-3, the J call TRBJ2-2; D possibly matches TRBD1 or TRBD2 (5 bases each). V was shortened by 2 bases and J by 7 bases, with 8 bases between the two germline ends. The germline V gene has CDR1 MNHEY and CDR2 SVGEGT. CDR3 length: 13 residues. DNA of the CDR3: TGTGCCAGCAGTTACGGGGGTCTCGGGGAGCTGTTTTTT. As protein: CASSYGGLGELFF.

The rearrangement joins TRBV28 to TRBJ2-5; 10 positions match TRBD2. CDR3 length equals 14 residues. The V segment lost 3 bases and the J segment 3 bases; nucleotides outside the gene matches: 1. Looked up from germline, CDR1 is MDHEN and CDR2 is SYDVKM. The CDR3 spells CASSFLAGEETQYF. The CDR3 DNA follows: TGTGCCAGCAGTTTTCTAGCGGGAGAAGAGACCCAGTACTTC.

The chain joins TRBV4-1 to TRBJ2-2; 7 nucleotides agree with TRBD2. V gave up 0 bases and J gave up 6 bases; unmatched junction bases: 10. This CDR3 contains 17 residues. Germline loops: CDR1 MGHRA, CDR2 YSYEKL. CDR3 sequence (DNA): TGCGCCAGCAGCCAAGAATTGGGCCTTCGGGGGGCCGGGGAGCTGTTTTTT. As protein: CASSQELGLRGAGELFF.